This T cell receptor beta chain stems from a study of T-cell reconstitution after alpha-beta-depleted transplantation in children. From germline, CDR1 is MNHNS and CDR2 SASEGT. The CDR3 contains 13 residues. TCRbeta library preparation incorporated unique molecular identifiers. From the PCR reads, TCRdb called clonotypes with MiXCR, one entry per CDR3 protein. This sample yields around 670,000 distinct CDR3 sequences, of which around 14% are seen a single time; around 0.8% belongs to the top ten. A remark on this clonotype: Its antigen is not known. One junction end does not reproduce the germline sequence, and a read error may be involved.

Points from the study as a whole: Hyperexpanded clones declined; after one year, newly produced T cells mostly supplied diversity. After transplant, high TCRbeta diversity at day 60 in some patients arose from surviving recipient T cells and thymic progenitors. Roughly two months post-transplant, alpha-beta T cells reportedly originated from several hundred graft clones that had expanded.

The sequence derives from a girl aged 2 to 9 with congenital amegakaryocytic thrombocytopenia, due to receive a stem cell transplant. Sample: PBMCs, taken before TCRalphabeta/CD19-depleted stem cell transplant. J is TRBJ2-7 and V is TRBV6-1, with 10 bases aligning to TRBD2. The CDR3 is CASSKEKRTSGGF. The CDR3 DNA follows: TGTGCCAGCAGCAAAGAGAAGAGGACTAGCGGCGGCTTC.